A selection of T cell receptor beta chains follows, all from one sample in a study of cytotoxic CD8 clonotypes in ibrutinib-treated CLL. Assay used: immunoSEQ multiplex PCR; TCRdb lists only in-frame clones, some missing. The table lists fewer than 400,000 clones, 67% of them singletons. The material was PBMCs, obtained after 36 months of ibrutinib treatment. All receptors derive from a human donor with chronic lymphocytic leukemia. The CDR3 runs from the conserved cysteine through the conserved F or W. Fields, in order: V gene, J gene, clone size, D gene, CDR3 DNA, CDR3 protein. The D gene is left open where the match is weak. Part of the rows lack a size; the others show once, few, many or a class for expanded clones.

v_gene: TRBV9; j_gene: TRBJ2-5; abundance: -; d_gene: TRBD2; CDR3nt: TGTGCCAGCAGCTCGCACCCGGGACTTTCGACTAGCGCGGAGACCCAGTACTTC; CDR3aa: CASSSHPGLSTSAETQYF
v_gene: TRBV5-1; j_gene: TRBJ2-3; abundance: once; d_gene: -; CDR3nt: TGCGCCAGCAGCCCGGTGGGGGGAATCACAGATACGCAGTATTTT; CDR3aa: CASSPVGGITDTQYF
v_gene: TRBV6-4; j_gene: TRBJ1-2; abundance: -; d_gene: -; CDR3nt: TGTGCCAGCAGTGACGGGGTGGGTGGCTACACCTTC; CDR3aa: CASSDGVGGYTF
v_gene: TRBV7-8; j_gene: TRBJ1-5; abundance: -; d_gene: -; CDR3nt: TGTGCCAGCAGACCAGGGCGGGCTGGGCGGAGCAATCAGCCCCAGCATTTT; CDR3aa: CASRPGRAGRSNQPQHF
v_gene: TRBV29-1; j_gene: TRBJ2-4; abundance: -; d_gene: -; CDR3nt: TGCAGCGTTGTAGTATCAGGCTTTTTCAAAAACATTCAGTACTTC; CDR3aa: CSVVVSGFFKNIQYF
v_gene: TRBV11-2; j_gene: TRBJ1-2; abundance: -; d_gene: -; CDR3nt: TGTGCCAGCAGCTCGAACCAGAGAAGCTATGGCTACACCTTC; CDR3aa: CASSSNQRSYGYTF
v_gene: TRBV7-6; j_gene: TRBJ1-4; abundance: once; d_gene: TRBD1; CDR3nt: TGTGCCAGCAGCGCCGGACAGGGGGTTAATGAAAAACTGTTTTTT; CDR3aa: CASSAGQGVNEKLFF
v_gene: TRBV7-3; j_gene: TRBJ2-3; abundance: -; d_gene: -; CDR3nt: TGTGCCAGCAGCTTAGATGGCGGGCAAAGCACAGATACGCAGTATTTT; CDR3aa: CASSLDGGQSTDTQYF
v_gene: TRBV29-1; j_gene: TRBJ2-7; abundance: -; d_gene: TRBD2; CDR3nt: TGCAGCGTTGAAGCCCGGATAAGCGGGGGGGCTTACGAGCAGTACTTC; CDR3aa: CSVEARISGGAYEQYF
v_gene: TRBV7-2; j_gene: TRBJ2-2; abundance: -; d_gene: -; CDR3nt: TGTGCCAGCAGCAACCAGCGGGCCGGGGAGCTGTTTTTT; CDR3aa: CASSNQRAGELFF
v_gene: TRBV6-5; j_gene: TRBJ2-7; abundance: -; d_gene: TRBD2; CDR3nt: TGTGCCAGTGAAGCGGGAGGGCACCAGTACTTC; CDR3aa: CASEAGGHQYF
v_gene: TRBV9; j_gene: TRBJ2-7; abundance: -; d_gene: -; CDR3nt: TGTGCCAGCAGCGCCGCGGATTCAACGGCCTACGAGCAGTACTTC; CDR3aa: CASSAADSTAYEQYF
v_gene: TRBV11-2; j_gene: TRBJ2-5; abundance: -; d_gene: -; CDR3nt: TGTGCCAGCAGCTTAGTGGGGACGTCACAAGAGACCCAGTACTTC; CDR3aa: CASSLVGTSQETQYF
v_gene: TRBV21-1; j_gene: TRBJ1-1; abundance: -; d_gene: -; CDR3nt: TGTGCCAGCAGCAAAGCTGGGGGACAGGTCATGAACACTGAAGCTTTCTTT; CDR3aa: CASSKAGGQVMNTEAFF
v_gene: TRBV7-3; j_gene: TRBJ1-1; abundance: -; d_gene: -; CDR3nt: TGTGCCAGCAGCTTAGACAGGATGAACACTGAAGCTTTCTTT; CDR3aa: CASSLDRMNTEAFF
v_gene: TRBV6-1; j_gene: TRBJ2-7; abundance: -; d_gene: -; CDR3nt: TGTGCCAGCAGTGACACGGGGCTTTCCTACGAGCAGTACTTC; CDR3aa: CASSDTGLSYEQYF
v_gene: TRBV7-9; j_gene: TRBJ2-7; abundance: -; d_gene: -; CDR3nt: TGTGCCAGCAGCACGACAGGAAGCTCCTACGAGCAGTACTTC; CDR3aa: CASSTTGSSYEQYF
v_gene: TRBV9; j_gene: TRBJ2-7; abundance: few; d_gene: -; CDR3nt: TGTGCCAGCAGCGATAACAGTCTTTCCTACGAGCAGTACTTC; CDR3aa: CASSDNSLSYEQYF
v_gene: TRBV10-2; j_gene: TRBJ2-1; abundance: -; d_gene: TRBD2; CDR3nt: TGCGCCAGCAGTGAATTAGCGGGGGGGCCTGAGCAGTTCTTC; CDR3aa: CASSELAGGPEQFF
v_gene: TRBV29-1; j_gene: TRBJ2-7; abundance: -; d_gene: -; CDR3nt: TGCAGCGCCGAAGGGGTCTACGAGCAGTACTTC; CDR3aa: CSAEGVYEQYF
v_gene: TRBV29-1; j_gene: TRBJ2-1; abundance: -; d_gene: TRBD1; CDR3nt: TGCAGCGTTGAAGATTGGGGACAGGGGCTATACAATGAGCAGTTCTTC; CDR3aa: CSVEDWGQGLYNEQFF
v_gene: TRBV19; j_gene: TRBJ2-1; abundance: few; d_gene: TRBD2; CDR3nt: TGTGCCAGTACAAGGATAAGCGGGGGTGAGCAGTTCTTC; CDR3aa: CASTRISGGEQFF
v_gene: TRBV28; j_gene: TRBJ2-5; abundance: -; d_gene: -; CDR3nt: TGTGCCAGCAGTTTATCTGTAGCTGGGCGAGAGACCCAGTACTTC; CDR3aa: CASSLSVAGRETQYF
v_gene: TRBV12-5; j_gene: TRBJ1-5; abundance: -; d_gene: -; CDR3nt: TGTGCTAGTGCTAGTCCCAGAAGCAATCAGCCCCAGCATTTT; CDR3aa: CASASPRSNQPQHF
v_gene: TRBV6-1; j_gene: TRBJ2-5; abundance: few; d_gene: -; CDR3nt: TGTGCCAGCAGTGACATACGGGCAGGCCACTCTTGGGGAACCCAGTACTTC; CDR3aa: CASSDIRAGHSWGTQYF